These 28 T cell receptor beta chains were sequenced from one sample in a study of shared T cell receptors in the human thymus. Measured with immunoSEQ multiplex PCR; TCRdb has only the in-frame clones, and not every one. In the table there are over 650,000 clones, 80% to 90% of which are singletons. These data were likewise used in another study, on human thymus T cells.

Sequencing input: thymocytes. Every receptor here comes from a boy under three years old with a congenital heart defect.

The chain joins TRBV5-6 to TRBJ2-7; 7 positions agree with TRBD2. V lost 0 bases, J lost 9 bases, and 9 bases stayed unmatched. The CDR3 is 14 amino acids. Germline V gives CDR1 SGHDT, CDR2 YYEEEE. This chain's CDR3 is CASSLVGGTQGQYF. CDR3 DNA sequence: TGTGCCAGCAGCTTGGTGGGGGGGACCCAAGGGCAGTACTTC.

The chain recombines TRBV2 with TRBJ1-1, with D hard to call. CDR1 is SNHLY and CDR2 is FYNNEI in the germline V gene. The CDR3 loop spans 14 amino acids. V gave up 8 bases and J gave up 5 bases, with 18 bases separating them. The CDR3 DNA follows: TGTGCCAGCGGAACAGCGCTTAGGAGGACTGAAGCTTTCTTT. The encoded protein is CASGTALRRTEAFF.

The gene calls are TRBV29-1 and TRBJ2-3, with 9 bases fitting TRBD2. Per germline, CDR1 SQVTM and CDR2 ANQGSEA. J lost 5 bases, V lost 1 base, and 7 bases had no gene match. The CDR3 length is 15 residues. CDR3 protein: CSVEGGGDLLDTQYF. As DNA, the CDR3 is TGCAGCGTTGAAGGCGGGGGGGATTTACTAGATACGCAGTATTTT.

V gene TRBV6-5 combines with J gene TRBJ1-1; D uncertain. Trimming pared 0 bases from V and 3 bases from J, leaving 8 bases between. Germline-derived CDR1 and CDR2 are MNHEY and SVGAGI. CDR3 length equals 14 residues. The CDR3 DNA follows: TGTGCCAGCAGTTACTCCTCTCCCGACACTGAAGCTTTCTTT. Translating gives CASSYSSPDTEAFF.

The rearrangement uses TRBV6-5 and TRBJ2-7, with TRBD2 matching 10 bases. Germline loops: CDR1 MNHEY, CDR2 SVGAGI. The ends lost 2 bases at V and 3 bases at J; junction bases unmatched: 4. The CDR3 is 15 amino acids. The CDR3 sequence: CASSYGTSGVYEQYF. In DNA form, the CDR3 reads TGTGCCAGCAGTTACGGTACTAGCGGGGTCTACGAGCAGTACTTC.

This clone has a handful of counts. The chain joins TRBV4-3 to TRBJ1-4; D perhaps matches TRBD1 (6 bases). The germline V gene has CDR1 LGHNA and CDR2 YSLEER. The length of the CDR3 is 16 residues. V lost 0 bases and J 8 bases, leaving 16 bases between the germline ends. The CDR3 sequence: CASSQDPPGTREKLFF. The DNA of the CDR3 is TGCGCCAGCAGCCAAGATCCCCCCGGGACACGAGAAAAACTGTTTTTT.

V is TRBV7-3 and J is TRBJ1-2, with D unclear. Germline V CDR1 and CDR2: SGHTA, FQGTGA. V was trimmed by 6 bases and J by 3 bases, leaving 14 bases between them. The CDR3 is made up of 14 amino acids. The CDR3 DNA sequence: TGTGCCAGCAGTTTGCTTCCAGTGTACTATGGCTACACCTTC. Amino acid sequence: CASSLLPVYYGYTF.

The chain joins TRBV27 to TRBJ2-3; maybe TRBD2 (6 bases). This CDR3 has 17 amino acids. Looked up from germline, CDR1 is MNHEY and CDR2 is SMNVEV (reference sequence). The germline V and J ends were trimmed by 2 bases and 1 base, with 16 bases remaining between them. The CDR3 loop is CASSLRRDLLGTDTQYF. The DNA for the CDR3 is TGTGCCAGCAGTTTACGGCGGGACTTGCTTGGCACAGATACGCAGTATTTT.

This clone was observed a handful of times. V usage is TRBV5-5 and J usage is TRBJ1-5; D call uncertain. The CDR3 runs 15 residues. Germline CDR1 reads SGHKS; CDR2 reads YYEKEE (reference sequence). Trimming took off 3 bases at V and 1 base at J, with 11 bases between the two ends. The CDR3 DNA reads TGTGCCAGCAGCTCTGAGGGTTTCAGCAATCAGCCCCAGCATTTT. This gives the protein CASSSEGFSNQPQHF.

CDR3 sequence reads: CASRTLRGYNEQFF. CDR3 nucleotide sequence: TGTGCCAGCAGGACCCTGCGGGGGTACAATGAGCAGTTCTTC. V is TRBV6-5 and J is TRBJ2-1, with 7 bases that match TRBD2. V lost 6 bases to trimming and J lost 4 bases; unmatched junction nucleotides: 6. The CDR3 spans 14 residues. CDR1 and CDR2 (germline): MNHEY, SVGAGI.

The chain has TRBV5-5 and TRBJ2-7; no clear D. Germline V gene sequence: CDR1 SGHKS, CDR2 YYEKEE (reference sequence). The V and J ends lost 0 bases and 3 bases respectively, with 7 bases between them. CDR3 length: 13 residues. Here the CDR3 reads CASSLVTLYEQYF. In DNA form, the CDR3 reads TGTGCCAGCAGCTTGGTGACACTCTACGAGCAGTACTTC.

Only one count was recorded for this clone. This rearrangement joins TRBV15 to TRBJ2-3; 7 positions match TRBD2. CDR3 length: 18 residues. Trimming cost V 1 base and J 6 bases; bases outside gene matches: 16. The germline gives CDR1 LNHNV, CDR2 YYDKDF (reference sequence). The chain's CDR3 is CATSRVPKTSAIGDTQYF. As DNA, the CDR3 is TGTGCCACCAGCAGAGTTCCAAAAACTAGCGCCATTGGCGATACGCAGTATTTT.

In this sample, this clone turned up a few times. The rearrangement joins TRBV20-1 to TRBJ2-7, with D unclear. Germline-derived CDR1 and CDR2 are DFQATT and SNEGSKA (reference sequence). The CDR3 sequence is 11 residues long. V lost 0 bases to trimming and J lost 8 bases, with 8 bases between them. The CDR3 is CSARDFSQQYF. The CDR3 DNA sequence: TGCAGTGCTAGAGATTTCAGTCAGCAGTACTTC.

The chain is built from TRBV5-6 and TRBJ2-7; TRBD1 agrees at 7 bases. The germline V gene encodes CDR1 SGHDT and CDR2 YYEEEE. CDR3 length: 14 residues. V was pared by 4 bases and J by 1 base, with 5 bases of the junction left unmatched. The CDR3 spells CASSTSGGSYEQYF. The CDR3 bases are TGTGCCAGCAGCACTTCAGGGGGTTCCTACGAGCAGTACTTC. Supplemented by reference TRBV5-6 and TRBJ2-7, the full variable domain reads DAGVTQSPTHLIKTRGQQVTLRCSPKSGHDTVSWYQQALGQGPQFIFQYYEEEERQRGNFPDRFSGHQFPNYSSELNVNALLLGDSALYLCASSTSGGSYEQYFGPGTRLTVT.

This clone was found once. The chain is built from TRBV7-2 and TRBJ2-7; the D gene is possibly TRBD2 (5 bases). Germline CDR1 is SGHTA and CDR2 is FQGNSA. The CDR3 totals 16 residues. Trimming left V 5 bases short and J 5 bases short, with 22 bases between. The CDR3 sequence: CASSPRSADRLHEQYF. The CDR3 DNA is TGTGCCAGCAGCCCCCGGTCCGCCGACCGACTACACGAGCAGTACTTC.

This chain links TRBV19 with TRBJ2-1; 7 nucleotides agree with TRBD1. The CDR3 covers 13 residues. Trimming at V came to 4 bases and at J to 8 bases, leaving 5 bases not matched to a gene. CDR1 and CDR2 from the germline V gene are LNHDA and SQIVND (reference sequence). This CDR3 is CASSTPGTDEQFF. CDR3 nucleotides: TGTGCCAGTAGTACTCCCGGGACAGATGAGCAGTTCTTC.

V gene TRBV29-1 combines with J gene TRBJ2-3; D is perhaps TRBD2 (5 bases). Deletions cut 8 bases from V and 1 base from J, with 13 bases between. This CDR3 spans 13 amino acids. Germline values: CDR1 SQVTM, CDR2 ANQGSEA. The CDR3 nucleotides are TGCAGCCCAAACAAACTAGGCACAGATACGCAGTATTTT. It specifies CSPNKLGTDTQYF.

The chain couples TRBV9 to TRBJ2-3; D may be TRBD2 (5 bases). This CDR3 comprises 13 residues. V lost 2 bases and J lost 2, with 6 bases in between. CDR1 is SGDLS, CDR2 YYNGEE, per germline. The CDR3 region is CASSVDYTDTQYF. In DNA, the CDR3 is TGTGCCAGCAGCGTCGACTACACAGATACGCAGTATTTT.

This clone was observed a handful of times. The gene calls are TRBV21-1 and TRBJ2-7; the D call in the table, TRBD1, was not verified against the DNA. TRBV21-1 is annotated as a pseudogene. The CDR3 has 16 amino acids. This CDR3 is CASSKDEARGGHEQYF. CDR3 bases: TGTGCCAGCAGCAAAGACGAGGCTAGGGGTGGTCACGAGCAGTACTTC.

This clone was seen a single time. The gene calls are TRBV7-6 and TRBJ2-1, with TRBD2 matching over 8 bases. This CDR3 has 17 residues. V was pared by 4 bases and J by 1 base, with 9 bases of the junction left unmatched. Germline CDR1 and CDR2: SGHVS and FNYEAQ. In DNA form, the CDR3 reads TGTGCCAGCAGCTATAGCGGGGAGGGTTGTTCCTACAATGAGCAGTTCTTC. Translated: CASSYSGEGCSYNEQFF.

CDR3 sequence reads: CASSLAPLHQSPDTQYF. CDR3 coding DNA: TGTGCCAGCAGCTTAGCGCCGTTACACCAGTCGCCAGATACGCAGTATTTT. V and J are TRBV11-2 and TRBJ2-3; D remains unclear. Trimming removed 1 base from V and 4 bases from J, with 18 bases in between. This CDR3 spans 17 amino acids. Per the germline V gene, CDR1 is SGHAT and CDR2 is FQNNGV.

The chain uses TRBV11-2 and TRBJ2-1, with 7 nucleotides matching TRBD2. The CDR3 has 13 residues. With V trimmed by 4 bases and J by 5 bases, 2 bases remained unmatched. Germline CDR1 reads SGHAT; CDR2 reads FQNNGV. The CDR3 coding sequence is TGTGCCAGCAGCTGTCTAGCGGACAATGAGCAGTTCTTC. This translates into CASSCLADNEQFF.

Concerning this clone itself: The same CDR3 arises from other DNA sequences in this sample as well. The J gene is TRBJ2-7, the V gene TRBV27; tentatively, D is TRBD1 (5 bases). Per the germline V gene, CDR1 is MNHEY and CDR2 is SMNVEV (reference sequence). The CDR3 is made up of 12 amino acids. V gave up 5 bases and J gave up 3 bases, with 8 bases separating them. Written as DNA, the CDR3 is TGTGCCAGCAGTCCCCAGGGCTACGAGCAGTACTTC. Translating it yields CASSPQGYEQYF.

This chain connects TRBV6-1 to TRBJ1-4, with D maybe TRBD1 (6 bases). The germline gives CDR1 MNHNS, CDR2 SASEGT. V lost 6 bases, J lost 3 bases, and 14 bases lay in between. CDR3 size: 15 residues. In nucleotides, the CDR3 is TGTGCCAGCAGCGACCAGGGGATAGCTAATGAAAAACTGTTTTTT. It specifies CASSDQGIANEKLFF.

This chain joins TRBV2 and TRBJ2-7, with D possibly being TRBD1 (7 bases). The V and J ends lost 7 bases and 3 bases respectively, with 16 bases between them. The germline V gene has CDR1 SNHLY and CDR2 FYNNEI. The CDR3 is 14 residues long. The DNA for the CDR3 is TGTGCCAGCACGGGGGCACAGGGGAGCTACGAGCAGTACTTC. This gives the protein CASTGAQGSYEQYF.

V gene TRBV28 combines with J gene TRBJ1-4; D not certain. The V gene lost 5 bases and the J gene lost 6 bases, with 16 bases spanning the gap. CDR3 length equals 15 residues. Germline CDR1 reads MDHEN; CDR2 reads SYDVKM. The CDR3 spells CASSPPGAGDEKLFF. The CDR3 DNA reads TGTGCCAGCAGTCCCCCAGGTGCCGGGGATGAAAAACTGTTTTTT.

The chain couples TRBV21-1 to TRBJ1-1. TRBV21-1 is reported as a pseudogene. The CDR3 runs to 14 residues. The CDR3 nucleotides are TGTGCCTGGGAGGGAGACCGGGGGGACACTGAAGCTTTCTTT. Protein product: CAWEGDRGDTEAFF.

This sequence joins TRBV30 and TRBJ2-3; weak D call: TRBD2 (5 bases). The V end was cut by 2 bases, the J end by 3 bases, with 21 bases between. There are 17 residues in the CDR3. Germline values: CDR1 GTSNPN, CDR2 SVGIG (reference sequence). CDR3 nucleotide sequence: TGTGCCTGGAGTCCAACCCTTGACACGGGAAAAACAGATACGCAGTATTTT. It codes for CAWSPTLDTGKTDTQYF.